The following is a TCR beta chain sequence with its context. As yet, its antigen is unknown. Using unique molecular identifiers, the investigators prepared the TCRbeta library. TCRdb re-analysed the PCR reads in MiXCR, keeping a single row per CDR3 protein. The repertoire includes approximately 490,000 distinct CDR3 sequences, about 10% of them detected once, and 2% to 2.5% sits in the top ten. This entry is derived from a study of T-cell reconstitution after alpha-beta-depleted transplantation in children. The CDR3 loop spans 14 amino acids. Per the germline V gene, CDR1 is SGHTA and CDR2 is FQGNSA. J gave up 4 bases and V 4 bases, and 3 bases lay outside the gene matches. Study-wide results and caveats: Several hundred graft clones that had expanded were reportedly the source of alpha-beta T cells about two months after transplant. One year after transplant, T-cell counts and diversity came mostly from newly produced T cells. Day-60 TCRbeta diversity that was high in some patients was derived from surviving recipient T cells and thymic progenitors.

The material was PBMCs, obtained before TCRalphabeta/CD19-depleted stem cell transplant. The chain links TRBV7-2 to TRBJ2-7; 11 nucleotides match TRBD2. This receptor was taken from a child under 10 years old with inherited bone marrow failure, due to receive a stem cell transplant. In nucleotides, the CDR3 is TGTGCCAGCAGCTCCGCTAGCGGGAGGTACGAGCAGTACTTC. Translated, it gives CASSSASGRYEQYF.